These 8 T cell receptor beta chains came from one sample sequenced in a study of blood T cell repertoires in COVID-19. The data were produced by immunoSEQ multiplex PCR, yet TCRdb's version contains in-frame clones alone and is incomplete. Of 150,000 to 200,000 clones detected, around four fifths appear once; the ten largest clones hold roughly 20%. The sample consisted of peripheral blood. These receptors came from a woman of 80 years or more with acute or convalescent COVID-19.

The chain has TRBV15 and TRBJ2-3; tentatively, D is TRBD2 (6 bases). CDR1 is LNHNV, CDR2 YYDKDF, per germline (reference sequence). V gave up 3 bases and J gave up 6 bases, with 13 bases separating them. This CDR3 has 14 residues. The CDR3 reads CATSRGNLADTQYF. For the CDR3, the DNA is TGTGCCACCAGCAGGGGCAACCTAGCGGATACGCAGTATTTT. Using reference TRBV15 and TRBJ2-3 for the parts outside the CDR3, the full variable domain is DAMVIQNPRYQVTQFGKPVTLSCSQTLNHNVMYWYQQKSSQAPKLLFHYYDKDFNNEADTPDNFQSRRPNTSFCFLDIRSPGLGDTAMYLCATSRGNLADTQYFGPGTRLTVL.

The J gene is TRBJ1-4, the V gene TRBV2; a weak D match, TRBD1 (5 bases). The CDR3 totals 16 residues. The V gene's germline CDR1 is SNHLY and CDR2 FYNNEI. The germline V and J ends were trimmed by 4 bases and 0 bases, with 12 bases remaining between them. CDR3 protein: CASSGGTIATNEKLFF. The CDR3 DNA reads as TGTGCCAGCAGTGGCGGGACCATTGCAACTAATGAAAAACTGTTTTTT. Full variable domain (outside the CDR3, taken from reference TRBV2 and TRBJ1-4): EPEVTQTPSHQVTQMGQEVILRCVPISNHLYFYWYRQILGQKVEFLVSFYNNEISEKSEIFDDQFSVERPDGSNFTLKIRSTKLEDSAMYFCASSGGTIATNEKLFFGSGTQLSVL.

In DNA form, the CDR3 reads TGTGCCAGCAGTTACCGCGGGACAGGGGGTGAAAAACTGTTTTTT. This encodes CASSYRGTGGEKLFF. This rearrangement joins TRBV6-5 to TRBJ1-4, with 11 nucleotides matching TRBD1. The V gene end was trimmed by 2 bases and the J gene end by 7 bases; junction bases not matched to a gene: 3. The CDR3 covers 15 residues. Germline V gene data show CDR1 as MNHEY and CDR2 as SVGAGI.

This clone was picked up a small number of times. This chain connects TRBV5-1 to TRBJ2-1, with 9 bases identical to TRBD1. The CDR3 has 14 residues. The germline gives CDR1 SGHRS, CDR2 YFSETQ. V was pared by 4 bases and J by 7 bases, with 6 bases of the junction left unmatched. The CDR3 reads CASSRGQGQNEQFF. The CDR3 region has the DNA TGCGCCAGCAGCCGGGGACAGGGACAAAATGAGCAGTTCTTC.

This clone occurred many times. This chain connects TRBV30 to TRBJ1-4, with a weak D call TRBD1 (5 bases). CDR1 is GTSNPN, CDR2 SVGIG, per germline (reference sequence). The CDR3 is 12 residues long. The chain's CDR3 is CALVGPNEKLFF. The CDR3 DNA sequence: TGTGCTCTCGTGGGGCCTAATGAAAAACTGTTTTTT.

The CDR3 loop reads CASRKAGNSGNTIYF. The DNA for the CDR3 is TGTGCCAGCAGAAAGGCGGGCAACTCTGGAAACACCATATATTTT. The V call is TRBV27, the J call TRBJ1-3; no definite D call. Germline V gene sequence: CDR1 MNHEY, CDR2 SMNVEV (reference sequence). Between the trimmed V and J ends, which lost 6 bases and 0 bases, there was a span of 12 bases. The CDR3 is 15 amino acids.

This CDR3 is CASSLNPGFMNTEAFF. The CDR3 DNA reads as TGTGCCAGCAGCTTGAATCCCGGGTTCATGAACACTGAAGCTTTCTTT. V and J are TRBV5-5 and TRBJ1-1; D not resolved. V gave up 1 base and J gave up 0 bases, with 13 bases separating them. The length of the CDR3 is 16 residues. CDR1 and CDR2 (germline): SGHKS, YYEKEE (reference sequence).

The chain's CDR3 is CASSQPGTGGSGANVLTF. CDR3 DNA sequence: TGCGCCAGCAGCCAACCCGGGACAGGGGGCTCTGGGGCCAACGTCCTGACTTTC. The V and J genes are TRBV4-1 and TRBJ2-6, with 11 bases aligning to TRBD1. Unmatched junction bases numbered 3, after V lost 2 bases and J lost 0 bases. This CDR3 has 18 residues. Per germline, CDR1 MGHRA and CDR2 YSYEKL.